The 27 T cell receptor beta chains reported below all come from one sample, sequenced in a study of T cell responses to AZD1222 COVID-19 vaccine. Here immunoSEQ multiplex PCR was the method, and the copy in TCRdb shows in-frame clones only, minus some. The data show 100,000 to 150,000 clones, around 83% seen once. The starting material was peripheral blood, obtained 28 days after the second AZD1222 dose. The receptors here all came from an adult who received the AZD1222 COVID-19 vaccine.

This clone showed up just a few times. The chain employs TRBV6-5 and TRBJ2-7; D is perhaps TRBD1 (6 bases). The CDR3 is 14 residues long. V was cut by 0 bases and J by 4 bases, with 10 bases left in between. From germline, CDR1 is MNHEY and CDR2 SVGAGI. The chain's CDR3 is CASSYSNRAYEQYF. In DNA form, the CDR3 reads TGTGCCAGCAGTTACTCGAACAGGGCTTACGAGCAGTACTTC.

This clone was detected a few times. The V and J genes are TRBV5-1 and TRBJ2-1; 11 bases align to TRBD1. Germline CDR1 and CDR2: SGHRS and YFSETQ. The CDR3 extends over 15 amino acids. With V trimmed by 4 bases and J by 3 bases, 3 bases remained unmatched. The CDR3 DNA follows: TGCGCCAGCAGCGCGGGACAGGGGGTCTACAATGAGCAGTTCTTC. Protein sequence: CASSAGQGVYNEQFF.

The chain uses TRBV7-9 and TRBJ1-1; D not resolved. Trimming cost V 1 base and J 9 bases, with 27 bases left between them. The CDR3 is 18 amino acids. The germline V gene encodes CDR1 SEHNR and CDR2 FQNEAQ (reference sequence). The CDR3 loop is CASSLVVGPRPNPQKAFF. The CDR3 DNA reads TGTGCCAGCAGCTTAGTTGTAGGGCCCCGACCGAACCCTCAGAAAGCTTTCTTT.

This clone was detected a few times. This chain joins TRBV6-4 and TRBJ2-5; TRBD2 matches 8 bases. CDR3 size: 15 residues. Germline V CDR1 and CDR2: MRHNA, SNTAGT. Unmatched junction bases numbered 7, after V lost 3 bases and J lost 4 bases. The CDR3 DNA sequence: TGTGCCAGCAGTGAGTCCGCGGGGGGTCGAGAGACCCAGTACTTC. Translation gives CASSESAGGRETQYF.

DNA of the CDR3: TGTGCCAGCAGCTTGGGGGCTAGCGGGGGTACAGATACGCAGTATTTT. This codes for CASSLGASGGTDTQYF. The genes are TRBV11-3 and TRBJ2-3; 10 positions agree with TRBD2. V shed 3 bases, J shed 3 bases, and the junction held 6 bases outside the gene matches. Germline loops: CDR1 SGHNT, CDR2 YENEEA. The CDR3 totals 16 residues.

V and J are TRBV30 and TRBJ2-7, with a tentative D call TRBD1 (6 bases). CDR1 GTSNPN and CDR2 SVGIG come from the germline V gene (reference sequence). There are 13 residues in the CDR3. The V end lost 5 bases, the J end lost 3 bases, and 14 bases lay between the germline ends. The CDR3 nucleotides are TGTGCCTGGGACTTGGGACATATCTACGAGCAGTACTTC. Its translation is CAWDLGHIYEQYF.

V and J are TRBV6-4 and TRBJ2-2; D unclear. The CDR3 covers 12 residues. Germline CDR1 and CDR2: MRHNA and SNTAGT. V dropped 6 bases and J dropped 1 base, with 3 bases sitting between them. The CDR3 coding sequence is TGTGCCAGCAGCCTGAACACCGGGGAGCTGTTTTTT. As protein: CASSLNTGELFF.

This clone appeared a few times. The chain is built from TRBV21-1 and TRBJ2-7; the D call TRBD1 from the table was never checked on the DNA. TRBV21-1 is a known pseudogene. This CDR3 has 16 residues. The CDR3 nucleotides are TGTGCCAGCTCGAACTTGAGAGACAGGGGGCTCTACGAGCAGTACTTC. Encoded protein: CASSNLRDRGLYEQYF.

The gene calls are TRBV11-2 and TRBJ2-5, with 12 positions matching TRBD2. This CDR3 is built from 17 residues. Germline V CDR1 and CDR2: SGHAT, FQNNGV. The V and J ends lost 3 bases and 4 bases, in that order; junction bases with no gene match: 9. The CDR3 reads CASSFLGASGGGETQYF. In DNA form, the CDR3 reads TGTGCCAGCAGCTTTTTAGGGGCTAGCGGGGGGGGAGAGACCCAGTACTTC.

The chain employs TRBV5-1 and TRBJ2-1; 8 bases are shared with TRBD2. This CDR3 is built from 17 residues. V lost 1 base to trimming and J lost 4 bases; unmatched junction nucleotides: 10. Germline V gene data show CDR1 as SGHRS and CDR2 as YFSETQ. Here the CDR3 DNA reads TGCGCCAGCAGCTTGTCAGCGGGGGCCACGGGGTACAATGAGCAGTTCTTC. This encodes CASSLSAGATGYNEQFF.

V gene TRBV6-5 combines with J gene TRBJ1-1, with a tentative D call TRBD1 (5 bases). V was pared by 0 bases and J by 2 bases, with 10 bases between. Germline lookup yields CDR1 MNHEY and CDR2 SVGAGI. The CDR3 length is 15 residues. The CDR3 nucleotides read TGTGCCAGCAGTTACTCGACAGACATTAACACTGAAGCTTTCTTT. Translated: CASSYSTDINTEAFF.

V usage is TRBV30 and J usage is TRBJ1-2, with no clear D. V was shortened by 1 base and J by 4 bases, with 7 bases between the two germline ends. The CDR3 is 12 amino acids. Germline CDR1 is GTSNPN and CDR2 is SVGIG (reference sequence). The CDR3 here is CAWSEGPYGYTF. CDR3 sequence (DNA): TGTGCCTGGAGTGAGGGCCCCTATGGCTACACCTTC.

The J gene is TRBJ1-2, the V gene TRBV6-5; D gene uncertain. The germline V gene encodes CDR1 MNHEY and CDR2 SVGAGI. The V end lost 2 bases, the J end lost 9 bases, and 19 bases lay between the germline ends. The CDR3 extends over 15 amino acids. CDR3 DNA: TGTGCCAGCAGTTACACGACCCTTGACCCCACGAGCTACACCTTC. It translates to CASSYTTLDPTSYTF.

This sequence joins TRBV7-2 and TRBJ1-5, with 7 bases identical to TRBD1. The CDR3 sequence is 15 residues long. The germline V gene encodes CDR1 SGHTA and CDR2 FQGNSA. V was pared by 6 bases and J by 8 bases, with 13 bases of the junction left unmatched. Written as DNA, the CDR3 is TGTGCCAGCAGTCGTCAACAGGGGATAGGGGAGCCCCAGCATTTT. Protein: CASSRQQGIGEPQHF.

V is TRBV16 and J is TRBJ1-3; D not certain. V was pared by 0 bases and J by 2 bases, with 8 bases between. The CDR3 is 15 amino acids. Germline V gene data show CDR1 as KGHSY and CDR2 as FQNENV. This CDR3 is CASSQSGGPGNTIYF. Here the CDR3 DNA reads TGTGCCAGCAGCCAATCGGGTGGTCCTGGAAACACCATATATTTT.

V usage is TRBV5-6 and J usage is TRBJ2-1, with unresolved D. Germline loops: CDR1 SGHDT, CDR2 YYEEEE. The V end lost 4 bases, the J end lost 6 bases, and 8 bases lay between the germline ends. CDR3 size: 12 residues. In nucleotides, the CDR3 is TGTGCCAGCAGCGCCGACTCCAATGAGCAGTTCTTC. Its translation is CASSADSNEQFF.

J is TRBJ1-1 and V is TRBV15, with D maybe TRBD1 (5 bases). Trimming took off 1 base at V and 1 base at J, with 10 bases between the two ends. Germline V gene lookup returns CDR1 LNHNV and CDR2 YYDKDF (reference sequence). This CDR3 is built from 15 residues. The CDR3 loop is CATSRGPGRNTEAFF. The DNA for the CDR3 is TGTGCCACCAGCAGAGGACCGGGGCGGAACACTGAAGCTTTCTTT. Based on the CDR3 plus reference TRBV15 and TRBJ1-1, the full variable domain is DAMVIQNPRYQVTQFGKPVTLSCSQTLNHNVMYWYQQKSSQAPKLLFHYYDKDFNNEADTPDNFQSRRPNTSFCFLDIRSPGLGDTAMYLCATSRGPGRNTEAFFGQGTRLTVV.

DNA of the CDR3: TGTGCCAGCAGCCAAGGAGTCCAATTGTGGGGCCCTACCGGGGAGCTGTTTTTT. Translated: CASSQGVQLWGPTGELFF. V is TRBV3-1 (or the pseudogene TRBV3-2) and J is TRBJ2-2, with D possibly being TRBD1 (5 bases). From germline, CDR1 is LGHDT and CDR2 YNNKEL (reference sequence). The CDR3 has 18 residues. V was cut by 1 base and J by 5 bases, with 20 bases left in between.

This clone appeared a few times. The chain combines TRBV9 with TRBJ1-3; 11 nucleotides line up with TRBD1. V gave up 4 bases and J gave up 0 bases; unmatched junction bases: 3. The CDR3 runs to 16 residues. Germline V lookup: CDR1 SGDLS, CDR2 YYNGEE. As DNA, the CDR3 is TGTGCCAGCAGCTCCGGGACAGGGGGCTCTGGAAACACCATATATTTT. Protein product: CASSSGTGGSGNTIYF. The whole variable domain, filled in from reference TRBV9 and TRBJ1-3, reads DSGVTQTPKHLITATGQRVTLRCSPRSGDLSVYWYQQSLDQGLQFLIQYYNGEERAKGNILERFSAQQFPDLHSELNLSSLELGDSALYFCASSSGTGGSGNTIYFGEGSWLTVV.

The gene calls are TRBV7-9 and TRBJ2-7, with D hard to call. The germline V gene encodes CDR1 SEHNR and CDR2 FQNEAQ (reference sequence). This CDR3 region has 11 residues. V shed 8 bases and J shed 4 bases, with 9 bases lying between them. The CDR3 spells CASGLGYEQYF. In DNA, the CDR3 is TGTGCCAGCGGGTTGGGTTACGAGCAGTACTTC.

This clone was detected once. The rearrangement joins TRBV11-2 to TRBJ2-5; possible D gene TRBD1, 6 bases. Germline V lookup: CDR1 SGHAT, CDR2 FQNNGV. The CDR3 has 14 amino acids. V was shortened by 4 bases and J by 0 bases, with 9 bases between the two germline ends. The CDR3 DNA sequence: TGTGCCAGCAGCTCTCGGACAGACCAAGAGACCCAGTACTTC. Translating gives CASSSRTDQETQYF.

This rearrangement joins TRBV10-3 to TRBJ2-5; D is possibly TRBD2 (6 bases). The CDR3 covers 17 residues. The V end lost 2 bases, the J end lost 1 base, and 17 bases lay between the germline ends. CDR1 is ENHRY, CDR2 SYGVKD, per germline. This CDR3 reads CAISEGSWVGGQETQYF. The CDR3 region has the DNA TGTGCCATCAGTGAGGGATCCTGGGTCGGGGGCCAAGAGACCCAGTACTTC.

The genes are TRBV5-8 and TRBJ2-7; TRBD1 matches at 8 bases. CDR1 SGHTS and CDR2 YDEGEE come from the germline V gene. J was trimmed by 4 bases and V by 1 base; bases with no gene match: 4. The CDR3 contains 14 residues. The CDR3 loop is CASSLSDRGYEQYF. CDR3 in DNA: TGTGCCAGCAGCTTGAGCGACAGGGGTTACGAGCAGTACTTC.

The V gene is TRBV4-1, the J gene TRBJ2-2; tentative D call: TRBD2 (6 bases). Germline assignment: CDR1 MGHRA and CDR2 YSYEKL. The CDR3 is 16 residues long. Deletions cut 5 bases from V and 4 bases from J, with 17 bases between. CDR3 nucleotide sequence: TGCGCCAGCAGCTTTTTGGGGGGAGTCCCCACCGGGGAGCTGTTTTTT. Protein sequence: CASSFLGGVPTGELFF.

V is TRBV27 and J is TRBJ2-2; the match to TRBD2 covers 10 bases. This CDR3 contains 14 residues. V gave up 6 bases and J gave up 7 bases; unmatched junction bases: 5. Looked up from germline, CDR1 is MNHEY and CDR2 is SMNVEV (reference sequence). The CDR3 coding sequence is TGTGCCAGCAGCCTAGCGGGAGCTGACGGGGAGCTGTTTTTT. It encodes CASSLAGADGELFF.

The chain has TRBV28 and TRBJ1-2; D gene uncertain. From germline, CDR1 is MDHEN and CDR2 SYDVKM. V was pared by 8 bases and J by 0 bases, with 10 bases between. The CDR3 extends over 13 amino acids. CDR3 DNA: TGTGCCAGCGACCAAGGAGCTAACTATGGCTACACCTTC. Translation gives CASDQGANYGYTF.

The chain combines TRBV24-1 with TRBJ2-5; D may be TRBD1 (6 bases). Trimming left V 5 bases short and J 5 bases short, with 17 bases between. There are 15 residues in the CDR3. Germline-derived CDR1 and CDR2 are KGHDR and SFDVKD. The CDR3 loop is CATSAPGQSGETQYF. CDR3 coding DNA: TGTGCCACCAGTGCGCCGGGACAATCCGGGGAGACCCAGTACTTC.